This T cell receptor (beta chain) was recorded in a study of read filtering for tumor transcriptome and immune sequencing. This clonotype was seen repeatedly, ten times or more. From roughly 0.4 ug of RNA, a library with molecular barcoded alpha/delta and beta/gamma adaptors was made. Each CDR3 protein is one row after TCRdb ran MiXCR on the reads. The sample has approximately 20,000 distinct CDR3 sequences, 22% seen once; the top ten hold nearly 25%. CDR1 is SGHAT and CDR2 is FQNNGV in the germline V gene. The J segment lost 1 base and the V segment lost 5 bases, leaving 9 bases of the junction unmatched. The CDR3 spans 16 residues.

Sequencing used a population of CD138-negative cells sorted from bone marrow. The chain employs TRBV11-2 and TRBJ2-3; 7 bases match TRBD1. This clonotype was sampled from a donor over 35 with multiple myeloma. In DNA, the CDR3 is TGTGCCAGCAGCGCATACAGGGGTGTGGGCACAGATACGCAGTATTTT. It encodes CASSAYRGVGTDTQYF.